This T cell receptor (beta chain) is drawn from a study of blood T cell repertoires in COVID-19. TCRdb's copy holds only in-frame clones and misses some; the assay was immunoSEQ multiplex PCR. The data contain around 50,000 clones, 78% of them singletons. The sequenced material came from PBMCs or T cells enriched from blood (not recorded which). This sequence was found in a woman aged 45-59 years with acute COVID-19.

This CDR3 reads CASSLGTSGVYEQYF. CDR3 in DNA: TGTGCCAGCTCACTCGGAACTAGCGGGGTCTACGAGCAGTACTTC. The V gene is TRBV18, the J gene TRBJ2-7, with TRBD2 matching over 10 bases. The germline gives CDR1 KGHSH, CDR2 LQKENI. V shed 4 bases, J shed 3 bases, and the junction held 6 bases outside the gene matches. CDR3 length equals 15 residues.